Below, 15 T cell receptor beta chains from the same sample are listed, as sequenced in a study of a mutant IDH1 vaccine in newly diagnosed glioma. The assay was immunoSEQ multiplex PCR, and TCRdb's table has in-frame clones only and misses some. The repertoire has tens of thousands of clones, around 86% of them found once; the top ten carry roughly 4%. The time point here: week 47, end of study. Vaccination comprised doses that each held 300 ug of mutant IDH1 20-mer peptide, plus topical imiquimod. For these TCRs, the target antigens are not known. The sample here was PBMCs, taken from a glioma patient whose treatment included an IDH1 peptide vaccine. The receptor source for this set is a man younger than 40 with glioma.

The V gene is TRBV19, the J gene TRBJ1-2; 7 bases match TRBD1. This CDR3 is built from 15 residues. With V trimmed by 3 bases and J by 4 bases, 8 bases remained unmatched. The germline V gene encodes CDR1 LNHDA and CDR2 SQIVND (reference sequence). As DNA, the CDR3 is TGTGCCAGTAGTATTGGAGGGGGCGCTTCCTATGGCTACACCTTC. Amino acids: CASSIGGGASYGYTF.

J is TRBJ2-3 and V is TRBV19; no definite D call. This CDR3 has 11 amino acids. Looked up from germline, CDR1 is LNHDA and CDR2 is SQIVND (reference sequence). V shed 4 bases and J shed 3 bases, with 2 bases lying between them. The CDR3 DNA reads as TGTGCCAGTAGTAGGACAGATACGCAGTATTTT. It translates to CASSRTDTQYF.

The CDR3 DNA follows: TGTGCCAGCAGTGACACAGGGGCGGGTGGCTACACCTTC. Its protein is CASSDTGAGGYTF. The rearrangement uses TRBV2 and TRBJ1-2; 7 positions agree with TRBD1. The CDR3 length is 13 residues. Germline V gene sequence: CDR1 SNHLY, CDR2 FYNNEI. The junction had 5 bases not matched to a gene; V was cut back by 3 bases and J by 7 bases.

V gene TRBV5-4 combines with J gene TRBJ1-1; weak D call: TRBD1 (5 bases). The CDR3 totals 14 residues. V gave up 2 bases and J gave up 2 bases, with 10 bases separating them. Germline CDR1 is SGHNT and CDR2 is YYREEE (reference sequence). CDR3 DNA: TGTGCCAGCAGCTTCGGGGCTGTTAACACTGAAGCTTTCTTT. This codes for CASSFGAVNTEAFF.

This clone was recorded a few times. The chain is built from TRBV2 and TRBJ1-5; a weak D match, TRBD1 (6 bases). CDR3 length equals 15 residues. Germline V CDR1 and CDR2: SNHLY, FYNNEI. V dropped 2 bases and J dropped 2 bases, with 10 bases sitting between them. The CDR3 region has the DNA TGTGCCAGCAGTGAATCGGCAGGGGGCAATCAGCCCCAGCATTTT. As protein: CASSESAGGNQPQHF.

V usage is TRBV5-5 and J usage is TRBJ1-1; D gene uncertain. The germline V and J ends were trimmed by 1 base and 6 bases, with 10 bases remaining between them. This CDR3 is 13 amino acids long. Germline CDR1 reads SGHKS; CDR2 reads YYEKEE (reference sequence). The CDR3 DNA follows: TGTGCCAGCAGCTTGTTGCTCGACCCTGAAGCTTTCTTT. Its protein product is CASSLLLDPEAFF.

This chain connects TRBV27 to TRBJ2-7; D possibly corresponds to TRBD1 (6 bases). The CDR3 consists of 15 residues. Germline V gene sequence: CDR1 MNHEY, CDR2 SMNVEV (reference sequence). The germline V and J ends were trimmed by 3 bases and 5 bases, with 17 bases remaining between them. The CDR3 protein is CASSFRSIPGDEQYF. CDR3 nucleotide sequence: TGTGCCAGCAGTTTTAGGTCAATACCAGGGGACGAGCAGTACTTC.

The gene calls are TRBV11-2 and TRBJ2-4; 10 bases match TRBD1. This CDR3 comprises 16 residues. The junction had 6 bases not matched to a gene; V was cut back by 4 bases and J by 3 bases. Germline CDR1 SGHAT, CDR2 FQNNGV. The CDR3 loop is CASSSWTGGGKNIQYF. In nucleotides, the CDR3 is TGTGCCAGCAGCTCCTGGACAGGGGGAGGCAAAAACATTCAGTACTTC.

This chain connects TRBV30 to TRBJ2-5; maybe TRBD2 (7 bases). The V and J ends lost 2 bases and 4 bases respectively, with 14 bases between them. Germline V gene data show CDR1 as GTSNPN and CDR2 as SVGIG (reference sequence). The CDR3 contains 14 residues. In DNA form, the CDR3 reads TGTGCCTGGAGTAGGGGAGGGGGGCTAGAGACCCAGTACTTC. Protein sequence: CAWSRGGGLETQYF.

The table lists this clone with a count of one. This chain links TRBV5-4 with TRBJ2-1, with 11 bases lining up with TRBD2. Trimming removed 0 bases from V and 4 bases from J; junction bases left unmatched: 12. The CDR3 contains 19 residues. The germline gives CDR1 SGHNT, CDR2 YYREEE (reference sequence). For the CDR3, the DNA is TGTGCCAGCAGCTTGGCGGGACTAGCGGATCGTAATAAGTACAATGAGCAGTTCTTC. Protein product: CASSLAGLADRNKYNEQFF.

V and J are TRBV4-1 and TRBJ2-3, with D possibly being TRBD2 (5 bases). There are 16 residues in the CDR3. The germline V and J ends were trimmed by 1 base and 3 bases, with 14 bases remaining between them. CDR1 MGHRA and CDR2 YSYEKL come from the germline V gene. The chain's CDR3 is CASSQADWRKTDTQYF. In DNA form, the CDR3 reads TGCGCCAGCAGCCAAGCGGACTGGAGAAAGACAGATACGCAGTATTTT.

CDR3 protein: CSITRGKTGVSYNEQFF. Here the CDR3 DNA reads TGCAGCATCACCAGGGGTAAAACGGGGGTCTCCTACAATGAGCAGTTCTTC. V and J are TRBV29-1 and TRBJ2-1, with D possibly called TRBD1 or TRBD2 (6 bases each). The CDR3 totals 17 residues. From germline, CDR1 is SQVTM and CDR2 ANQGSEA. Trimming removed 8 bases from V and 0 bases from J, with 23 bases in between.

CDR3 amino acids: CASSFGTGDGNTIYF. In nucleotides, the CDR3 is TGTGCCAGCAGTTTCGGGACAGGGGATGGAAACACCATATATTTT. This sequence joins TRBV6-5 and TRBJ1-3; 10 bases agree with TRBD1. This CDR3 contains 15 residues. CDR1 MNHEY and CDR2 SVGAGI come from the germline V gene. After removal of 4 bases from V and 3 bases from J, the junction contained 3 bases not matched to a gene.

The rearrangement uses TRBV15 and TRBJ2-6; 8 nucleotides align to TRBD1. The V segment lost 2 bases and the J segment 0 bases; nucleotides outside the gene matches: 0. From germline, CDR1 is LNHNV and CDR2 YYDKDF (reference sequence). This CDR3 is 16 amino acids long. In DNA form, the CDR3 reads TGTGCCACCAGCAGAACAGGGGGCTCTGGGGCCAACGTCCTGACTTTC. Encoded protein: CATSRTGGSGANVLTF.

This chain connects TRBV7-9 to TRBJ2-1, with TRBD1 matching 9 bases. Germline trimming cut 5 bases from V and 7 bases from J; bases unmatched to any gene: 9. This CDR3 is 15 amino acids long. Germline CDR1 is SEHNR and CDR2 is FQNEAQ (reference sequence). The CDR3 reads CASSPTGGGENEQFF. The CDR3 DNA sequence: TGTGCCAGCAGCCCCACAGGGGGCGGAGAGAATGAGCAGTTCTTC.